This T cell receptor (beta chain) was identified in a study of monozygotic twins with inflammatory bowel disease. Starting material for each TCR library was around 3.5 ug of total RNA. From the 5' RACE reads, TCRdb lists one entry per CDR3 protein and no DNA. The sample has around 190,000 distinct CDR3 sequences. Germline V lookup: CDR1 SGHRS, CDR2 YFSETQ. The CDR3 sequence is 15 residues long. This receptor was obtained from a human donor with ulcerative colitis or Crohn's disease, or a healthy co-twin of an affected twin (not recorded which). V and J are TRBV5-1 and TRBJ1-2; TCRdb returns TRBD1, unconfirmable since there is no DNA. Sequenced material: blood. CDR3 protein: CASSPWGQGVDGYTF.